This entry describes one T cell receptor (beta chain). Its antigen is currently unknown. The TCRbeta library incorporated unique molecular identifiers. TCRdb itself ran the PCR reads through MiXCR, one entry per CDR3 protein. The sample consists of hundreds of thousands of distinct CDR3 sequences, 15% to 20% of them appearing once. The data were obtained in a study of T-cell reconstitution after alpha-beta-depleted transplantation in children. Regarding the study as a whole: The authors attributed T-cell counts and diversity one year after transplant mostly to newly produced T cells. Reportedly, only several hundred clones from non-depleted graft cells drove alpha-beta T-cell counts at about two months. From surviving recipient T cells and thymic progenitors came the high day-60 TCRbeta diversity observed in some patients.

V dropped 5 bases and J dropped 1 base, with 16 bases sitting between them. Germline CDR1 SGHTS, CDR2 YDEGEE. The CDR3 is 15 amino acids. The sample was PBMCs, mostly from graft donor cells, taken 360 days after TCRalphabeta/CD19-depleted stem cell transplant. V is TRBV5-8 and J is TRBJ2-7, with a tentative D call TRBD1 (6 bases). This receptor was identified in a male patient aged 2-9 years who had a stem cell transplant for acute lymphoblastic leukemia, so the T cells may come from the graft donor. CDR3 region: CASRAQGTPSYEQYF. CDR3 nucleotide sequence: TGTGCCAGCAGAGCTCAGGGGACCCCGTCCTACGAGCAGTACTTC.